One TCR beta chain is described in this entry. Its antigen is unidentified. This entry is derived from a study of siplizumab effects on memory and regulatory T cells. Regarding the study as a whole: Unstimulated naive T cells seemed to show more diversity than memory cells did, and they also seemed to be among the major contributors to the alloresponse.

Assay used: immunoSEQ multiplex PCR; TCRdb lists only in-frame clones, some missing. The sample records about 100,000 clones, about nine tenths being singletons. This TCR came from a human donor in good health. Some clones in this sample may be carry-over from other donors' samples. The specimen was CD4+ T cells sorted from blood.

This chain's CDR3 is CSVLLHNTGELFF. CDR3 coding DNA: TGCAGCGTGTTACTCCATAACACCGGGGAGCTGTTTTTT. The chain is built from TRBV29-1 and TRBJ2-2; D is unclear. The CDR3 runs to 13 residues. V lost 6 bases and J 2 bases, leaving 10 bases between the germline ends. Germline CDR1 reads SQVTM; CDR2 reads ANQGSEA.